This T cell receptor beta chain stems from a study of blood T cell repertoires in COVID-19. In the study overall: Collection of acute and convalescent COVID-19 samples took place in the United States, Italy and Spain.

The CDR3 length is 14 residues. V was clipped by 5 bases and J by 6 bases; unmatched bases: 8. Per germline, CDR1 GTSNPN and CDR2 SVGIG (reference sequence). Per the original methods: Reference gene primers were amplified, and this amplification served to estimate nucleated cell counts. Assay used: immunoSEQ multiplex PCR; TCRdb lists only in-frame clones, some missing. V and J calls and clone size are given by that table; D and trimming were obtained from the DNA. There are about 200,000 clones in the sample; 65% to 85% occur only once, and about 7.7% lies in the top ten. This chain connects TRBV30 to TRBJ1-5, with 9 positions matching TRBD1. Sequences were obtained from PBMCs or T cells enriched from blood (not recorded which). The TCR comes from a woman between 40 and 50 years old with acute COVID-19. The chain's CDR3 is CAWGTGQGTQPQHF. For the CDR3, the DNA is TGTGCCTGGGGAACGGGACAGGGTACTCAGCCCCAGCATTTT.